Reported below is one T cell receptor beta chain. The data were taken from a study of cytomegalovirus exposure and HLA in healthy donors. Germline assignment: CDR1 SNHLY and CDR2 FYNNEI. Trimming removed 4 bases at V and 4 bases at J, with 8 bases between. This CDR3 is 13 amino acids long. Primers included in the PCR were 60 Vbeta and 13 Jbeta primers. Produced via immunoSEQ multiplex PCR; TCRdb's table is partial and in-frame only. In the table there are about 130,000 clones, around 77% of which are singletons. Source material: PBMCs. The V and J genes are TRBV2 and TRBJ1-3; weak D call: TRBD1 (5 bases). The origin of this receptor is a middle-aged woman in good health and CMV-seropositive. CDR3 sequence: CASSGYRGNTIYF. The DNA for the CDR3 is TGTGCCAGCAGTGGGTACAGGGGAAACACCATATATTTT.